Listed below are T cell receptor beta chains from one sample, sequenced in a study of cytomegalovirus exposure and HLA in healthy donors. TCRdb's table, derived via immunoSEQ multiplex PCR, lists solely in-frame clones and lacks some. The repertoire holds 200,000 to 300,000 clones, with roughly 88% as singletons. The sequencing input was PBMCs. Receptors were obtained from a woman aged 25 to 39 in good health and CMV-seronegative. CDR3s include the opening cysteine and the closing phenylalanine or tryptophan. The D gene is left open where the match is weak. Rows may omit the clone size; those that give it use once, few, many or a size class.

clone_size j_call d_call v_call cdr3_nt cdr3_aa
once TRBJ2-7 . TRBV27 TGTGCCAGCAGTTTCGTCCCCCCGCGCGACGAGCAGTACTTC CASSFVPPRDEQYF
. TRBJ2-7 . TRBV28 TGTGCCAGCAGCCCAGGGGCGGTAGGGAAGGTCTATAACGAGCAGTACTTC CASSPGAVGKVYNEQYF
. TRBJ2-5 TRBD1 TRBV5-1 TGCGCCAGCAGGCAAACGGGACAGAGTCAAGAGACCCAGTACTTC CASRQTGQSQETQYF
. TRBJ1-2 . TRBV7-9 TGTGCCAGCAGCCCCAAGGGAGGCAATGGCTACACCTTC CASSPKGGNGYTF
. TRBJ2-7 . TRBV19 TGTGCCAGTGCCGGGACTGGCTACGAGCAGTACTTC CASAGTGYEQYF
. TRBJ2-7 TRBD2 TRBV7-2 TGTGCCAGCAGCTTTAAAGTAAGCGCGGGAGGAGTGTACGAGCAGTACTTC CASSFKVSAGGVYEQYF
. TRBJ2-7 . TRBV7-6 TGTGCCAGCAGCCCCCGGGAGAACTACGAGCAGTACTTC CASSPRENYEQYF
. TRBJ2-1 TRBD2 TRBV7-8 TGTGCCAGCAGGTCACTAGCGGGGGTATACAATGAGCAGTTCTTC CASRSLAGVYNEQFF
. TRBJ2-1 . TRBV7-3 TGTGCCAGCAGCTTTCGGAAAAGCTCCTACAATGAGCAGTTCTTC CASSFRKSSYNEQFF
. TRBJ2-7 . TRBV4-3 TGCGCCAGCAGCCAAGAGGTATCCGGCAGCGCCTCTACCTACGAGCAGTACTTC CASSQEVSGSASTYEQYF
. TRBJ2-1 TRBD1 TRBV27 TGTGCCAGCAGTTTCAGGGGACAGGGGTACAATGAGCAGTTCTTC CASSFRGQGYNEQFF
. TRBJ2-5 TRBD2 TRBV5-1 TGCGCCAGCAGCTTTACTAGCGGGAGTGGTGAGACCCAGTACTTC CASSFTSGSGETQYF
. TRBJ1-5 . TRBV19 TGTGCCAGTAGTGGTGGGGCAGGGCGCCAGCCCCAGCATTTT CASSGGAGRQPQHF
once TRBJ2-7 . TRBV5-8 TGTGCCAGCATCACGGGAAGGGGAAACGAGCAGTACTTC CASITGRGNEQYF
. TRBJ2-3 TRBD1 TRBV29-1 TGCAGCGTTGACAGGACAGGGGCCACAGATACGCAGTATTTT CSVDRTGATDTQYF